A selection of T cell receptor beta chains follows, all from one sample in a study of blood T cells in healthy people across ages. TCRdb passed the 5' RACE reads through MiXCR, listing each CDR3 protein once. The sample records about 1.4 million distinct CDR3 sequences, roughly 59% being singletons. What was sequenced was blood. The receptors originated from a man between 18 and 35 years old in good health. The CDR3 runs from the conserved cysteine through the conserved F or W.

v_gene: TRBV5-1; j_gene: TRBJ2-1; CDR3aa: CASSSTTSGGIHEQFF
v_gene: TRBV12-3/TRBV12-4; j_gene: TRBJ2-7; CDR3aa: CASSFRTSDEQYF
v_gene: TRBV27; j_gene: TRBJ2-1; CDR3aa: CASSLDLGAGEQFF
v_gene: TRBV11-2; j_gene: TRBJ1-1; CDR3aa: CASSLRANRDRNTTEAFF
v_gene: TRBV11-2; j_gene: TRBJ2-5; CDR3aa: CASSLVRGSFETQYF
v_gene: TRBV18; j_gene: TRBJ1-1; CDR3aa: CASSQLRQGADTEAFF
v_gene: TRBV28; j_gene: -; CDR3aa: CASKGWGGVYEQYF
v_gene: TRBV6-5; j_gene: TRBJ2-3; CDR3aa: CASRRDRLATDTQYF
v_gene: TRBV27; j_gene: TRBJ1-5; CDR3aa: CASSPGTGQPQHF
v_gene: TRBV20-1; j_gene: TRBJ1-4; CDR3aa: CSATRHPTNEKLFF
v_gene: TRBV5-5; j_gene: TRBJ2-3; CDR3aa: CASSPTGADTQCF
v_gene: TRBV11-2; j_gene: TRBJ2-7; CDR3aa: CASSLGRTGGYEQYF
v_gene: TRBV6-2/TRBV6-3; j_gene: TRBJ2-4; CDR3aa: CASSRWTDGIAKNIQYF
v_gene: TRBV6-5; j_gene: TRBJ1-1; CDR3aa: CASSQGQYNTEAFF
v_gene: TRBV20-1; j_gene: TRBJ2-1; CDR3aa: CSARDRIAWNEQFF
v_gene: TRBV28; j_gene: TRBJ2-5; CDR3aa: CASSQRGPREETQYF
v_gene: TRBV20-1; j_gene: TRBJ2-3; CDR3aa: CSARDLAGGPVAQYF
v_gene: TRBV27; j_gene: TRBJ2-1; CDR3aa: CASSFQGSYNEQFF